The rows below give T cell receptor beta chains drawn from one sample of a study of blood T cells in healthy people across ages. TCRdb recomputed calls from the 5' RACE reads with MiXCR, one row per CDR3 protein. Seen here are some 920,000 distinct CDR3 sequences, roughly 51% observed once, and the top ten hold about a fifth. What was sequenced was blood. The origin of the receptors is a woman in her sixties in good health. The CDR3 runs from the conserved cysteine through the conserved F or W. D genes are given only for firm matches. Clone size is not always given. Where it is, it says once, few, many or a class for expanded clones.

14,TRBV7-2,TRBJ2-5,.,few,CASSFRTASETQYF,TGTGCCAGCAGCTTCAGGACAGCCTCGGAGACCCAGTACTTC
17,TRBV15,TRBJ2-1,.,.,CATSRDAKGWTYNEQFF,TGTGCCACCAGCAGAGATGCAAAGGGGTGGACCTACAATGAGCAGTTCTTC
15,TRBV5-1,TRBJ2-5,.,.,CASSLEGAGRETQYF,TGCGCCAGCAGCTTGGAAGGAGCAGGACGGGAGACCCAGTACTTC
13,TRBV27,TRBJ2-3,.,.,CVSSRTYTDTQYF,TGTGTCAGCAGTAGGACGTACACAGATACGCAGTATTTT
17,TRBV13,TRBJ2-5,.,.,CASSLTPGWGFQETQYF,TGTGCCAGCAGTTTAACCCCAGGGTGGGGTTTCCAAGAGACCCAGTACTTC
13,TRBV6-1,TRBJ1-1,TRBD1,.,CASSGTGGGGAFF,TGTGCCAGCAGTGGGACAGGCGGTGGGGGAGCTTTCTTT
15,TRBV6-2/TRBV6-3,TRBJ1-5,.,.,CASSYVSYMNQPQHF,TGTGCCAGCAGTTACGTCAGTTACATGAATCAGCCCCAGCATTTT
13,TRBV6-2/TRBV6-3,TRBJ2-7,TRBD1,.,CVCYGQGASEQYF,TGTGTCTGCTACGGACAGGGGGCGAGTGAGCAGTACTTC
17,TRBV18,TRBJ2-2,.,.,CASSPRGDPTNTGELFF,TGTGCCAGCTCACCCAGGGGGGACCCGACGAACACCGGGGAGCTGTTTTTT
14,TRBV29-1,TRBJ2-7,TRBD2,few,CSVVGGSSYNEQYF,TGCAGCGTTGTCGGCGGGAGCTCCTACAATGAGCAGTACTTC
15,TRBV5-1,TRBJ2-3,TRBD2,many,CASSLTTSGTDTQYF,TGCGCCAGCAGCTTGACGACTAGCGGCACAGATACGCAGTATTTT
16,TRBV6-5,TRBJ1-4,TRBD1,.,CASSLDPPQGGEKLFF,TGTGCCAGCAGTCTCGACCCGCCTCAGGGGGGTGAAAAACTGTTTTTT
13,TRBV2,TRBJ1-2,TRBD1,few,CASSDQGGYGYTF,TGTGCCAGCAGTGACCAGGGGGGCTATGGCTACACCTTC
13,TRBV29-1,TRBJ1-1,.,.,CSDLQGWYTEAFF,TGCAGCGACCTACAGGGATGGTATACTGAAGCTTTCTTT
15,TRBV7-2,TRBJ2-3,.,few,CASSSQGNEADTQYF,TGTGCCAGCAGCTCACAGGGTAATGAGGCAGATACGCAGTATTTT
17,TRBV27,TRBJ2-3,TRBD2,.,CASSSLTSGRARDTQYF,TGTGCCAGCAGTTCGCTGACTAGCGGGAGGGCCAGAGATACGCAGTATTTT
17,TRBV12-3/TRBV12-4,TRBJ2-4,TRBD1,.,CASNLFTGQGSTNIQYF,TGTGCCAGCAACCTGTTTACCGGACAGGGATCTACAAACATTCAGTACTTC
16,TRBV11-2,TRBJ2-3,.,few,CASSLLIRLSRDTQYF,TGTGCCAGCAGCTTACTCATAAGACTATCAAGAGATACGCAGTATTTT
14,TRBV28,TRBJ2-7,TRBD2,.,CASNSGTMVYEQYF,TGTGCCAGCAATTCCGGGACTATGGTCTACGAGCAGTACTTC
15,TRBV20-1,TRBJ2-5,.,.,CSASSKAYTQETQYF,TGCAGTGCTAGTTCCAAAGCCTATACACAAGAGACCCAGTACTTC
11,TRBV29-1,TRBJ2-5,.,.,CSVRWGREQYF,TGCAGCGTTCGGTGGGGTCGGGAGCAGTACTTC
12,TRBV24-1,TRBJ1-1,TRBD1,.,CATSGVDREAFF,TGTGCCACCAGTGGTGTGGACAGGGAAGCTTTCTTT
14,TRBV4-1,TRBJ1-1,.,many,CASSHPDRNTEAFF,TGCGCCAGCAGCCACCCAGACAGGAACACTGAAGCTTTCTTT
16,TRBV18,TRBJ2-6,.,.,CASSPNPGAGANVLTF,TGTGCCAGCTCACCGAACCCTGGGGCTGGGGCCAACGTCCTGACTTTC
15,TRBV4-2,TRBJ1-6,.,.,CASSRQWTEGSPLHF,TGTGCCAGCAGCCGCCAGTGGACAGAGGGTTCACCCCTCCACTTT
13,TRBV10-1,TRBJ2-5,.,few,CASSEVRGETQYF,TGCGCCAGCAGTGAAGTTAGAGGAGAGACCCAGTACTTC
15,TRBV5-4,TRBJ1-4,.,.,CASSLNRAVNEKLFF,TGTGCCAGCAGCTTGAATAGGGCCGTTAATGAAAAACTGTTTTTT
15,TRBV9,TRBJ2-5,TRBD1,.,CASSQTGFPEETQYF,TGTGCCAGCAGCCAGACAGGGTTCCCGGAAGAGACCCAGTACTTC
15,TRBV7-2,TRBJ2-7,.,few,CASSYSPVVTYEQYF,TGTGCCAGCAGCTATTCCCCGGTAGTAACCTACGAGCAGTACTTC
14,TRBV4-2,TRBJ2-1,TRBD1,few,CASSARTGANEQFF,TGTGCCAGCAGCGCACGGACAGGGGCCAATGAGCAGTTCTTC
15,TRBV9,TRBJ2-7,TRBD2,.,CASSVAGLAIYEQYF,TGTGCCAGCAGCGTAGCTGGACTAGCGATCTACGAGCAGTACTTC
13,TRBV20-1,TRBJ2-7,TRBD1,few,CSATRDRGREQYF,TGCAGTGCTACCCGGGACAGGGGGCGCGAGCAGTACTTC
15,TRBV20-1,TRBJ2-3,TRBD2,.,CSARRASGSSDTQYF,TGCAGTGCTAGACGCGCTAGCGGGAGCTCAGATACGCAGTATTTT
13,TRBV7-8,TRBJ2-5,.,.,CANAAGQRETQYF,TGTGCCAATGCGGCAGGACAAAGAGAGACCCAGTACTTC
19,TRBV28,TRBJ2-7,.,.,CASIKFRDRDPGLACEQYF,TGTGCCAGCATAAAATTTAGGGACAGGGATCCGGGACTAGCGTGTGAGCAGTACTTC
15,TRBV6-5,TRBJ1-5,.,.,CASRKKVTGNQPQHF,TGTGCCAGCAGGAAAAAGGTCACCGGCAATCAGCCCCAGCATTTT
15,TRBV9,TRBJ2-4,TRBD1,few,CASKPAGTGVTMEYF,TGTGCCAGCAAGCCCGCCGGGACAGGGGTTACTATGGAGTACTTC
13,TRBV7-2,TRBJ2-7,.,.,CASSLSFAYEQYF,TGTGCCAGCAGCTTATCTTTTGCCTACGAGCAGTACTTC
18,TRBV7-2,TRBJ2-5,TRBD2,.,CASSFRPPGGRIQETQYF,TGTGCCAGCAGCTTCAGACCTCCGGGAGGAAGAATTCAAGAGACCCAGTACTTC
15,TRBV7-6,TRBJ2-7,.,few,CASSQRSEMGYEQYF,TGTGCCAGCAGTCAAAGGTCGGAGATGGGCTACGAGCAGTACTTC
15,TRBV20-1,TRBJ2-3,.,once,CSARDAGMATDTQYF,TGCAGTGCTAGAGATGCCGGAATGGCTACAGATACGCAGTATTTT
15,TRBV12-5,TRBJ2-7,TRBD2,few,CASGFRTSGIYEQYF,TGTGCTAGTGGTTTCCGGACTAGCGGGATTTACGAGCAGTACTTC